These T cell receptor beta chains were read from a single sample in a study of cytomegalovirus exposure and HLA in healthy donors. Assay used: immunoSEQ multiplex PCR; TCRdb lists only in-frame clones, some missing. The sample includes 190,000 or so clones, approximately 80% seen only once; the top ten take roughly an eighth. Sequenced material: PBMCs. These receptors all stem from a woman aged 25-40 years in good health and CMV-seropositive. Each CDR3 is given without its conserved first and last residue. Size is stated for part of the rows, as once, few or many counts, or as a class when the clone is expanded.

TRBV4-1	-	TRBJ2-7	ASSQDRTRYHEQY
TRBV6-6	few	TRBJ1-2	ASNEGVYGYT
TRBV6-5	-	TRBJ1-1	ASSRGQGASEAF
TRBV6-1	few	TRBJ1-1	ASSEGSFEAF
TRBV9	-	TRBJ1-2	ASSAEGGNRNNNYGYT
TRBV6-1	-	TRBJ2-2	ASSGHFKNTGELF
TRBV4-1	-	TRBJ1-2	ASSLQEGYGYT
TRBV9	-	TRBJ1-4	ASSLGQGASNEKLF
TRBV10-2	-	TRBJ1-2	ASSESRQEYGYT
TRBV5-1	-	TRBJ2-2	ASKQENTGELF